A selection of T cell receptor beta chains follows, all from one sample in a study of blood T cell repertoires in COVID-19. Method: immunoSEQ multiplex PCR; TCRdb's copy keeps in-frame clones and lacks some. The sample includes under 400,000 clones, about 89% seen only once; the top ten take 1.5% to 2%. Sequencing input: PBMCs or T cells enriched from blood (not recorded which). The receptors were gathered from a man aged 35 to 55 in a cohort exposed to, infected with or recovered from COVID-19 (not recorded which). The CDR3 runs from the conserved cysteine through the conserved F or W. D genes are given only for firm matches. Clone size, where shown, is once, few, many, or a class for clones that have expanded.

DNA: TGTGCCAGCAGCGCGCAACAGGGGGTGACTGAAGCTTTCTTT
CDR3: CASSAQQGVTEAFF
J: TRBJ1-1
V: TRBV7-3
D: TRBD1
size: .

DNA: TGTGCCAGCAGCCCGGGGACTAGCGGGAGGGAGACCCAGTACTTC
CDR3: CASSPGTSGRETQYF
J: TRBJ2-5
V: TRBV3-1/TRBV3-2
D: TRBD2
size: .

DNA: TGTGCCAGCAGCTTAGTACTAGCGGGGCACTACGAGCAGTACTTC
CDR3: CASSLVLAGHYEQYF
J: TRBJ2-7
V: TRBV7-2
D: TRBD2
size: .

DNA: TGTGCCAGCAGTCTACAGGGCGGCCTACAAGAGACCCAGTACTTC
CDR3: CASSLQGGLQETQYF
J: TRBJ2-5
V: TRBV6-5
D: .
size: .

DNA: TGTGCCACCAGTGATCCTAGAGGGGGCGATGAGCAGTTCTTC
CDR3: CATSDPRGGDEQFF
J: TRBJ2-1
V: TRBV24-1
D: TRBD1
size: once

DNA: TGTGCCAGCAGCCAAAAACAAAACGGGAGGTATGTGGATGAGCAGTTCTTC
CDR3: CASSQKQNGRYVDEQFF
J: TRBJ2-1
V: TRBV3-1/TRBV3-2
D: TRBD2
size: .

DNA: TGTGCCAGCAGTGAATCCGACAGGGGGCATTCACCCCTCCACTTT
CDR3: CASSESDRGHSPLHF
J: TRBJ1-6
V: TRBV6-1
D: TRBD1
size: .

DNA: TGCGCCAGCAGCACTTTAGCGGGGAACACCGGGGAGCTGTTTTTT
CDR3: CASSTLAGNTGELFF
J: TRBJ2-2
V: TRBV5-1
D: TRBD2
size: .

DNA: TGTGCCAGCAGCTCTCAGGGGCCTCCCTACGAGCAGTACTTC
CDR3: CASSSQGPPYEQYF
J: TRBJ2-7
V: TRBV5-4
D: .
size: few

DNA: TGTGCCAGCTCACCATCGGGGAAGGCAGAGACCCAGTACTTC
CDR3: CASSPSGKAETQYF
J: TRBJ2-5
V: TRBV18
D: .
size: .